This record covers a single TCR beta chain. What it binds is not known. The germline V gene encodes CDR1 MGHRA and CDR2 YSYEKL. Trimming took 3 bases from V and 7 from J; bases not matched to a gene: 6. The CDR3 is made up of 15 amino acids. This entry belongs to a study of shared clonotypes between healthy human individuals. Study in general: The study drew on a couple of women and three men aged 18 to 49 as donors.

Study conclusions and caveats: Larger richness was generally estimated for naive than memory subsets. About 5% of naive CD4 clonotypes were common to a handful of donors. A limitation of the genetic and exposure-history diversity represented arose from few donors.

The repertoire was sequenced with immunoSEQ multiplex PCR; TCRdb's copy has only in-frame clones and lacks some. The sample has about 680,000 clones; about 74% are singletons. The chain has TRBV4-1 and TRBJ1-4, with 9 bases matching TRBD1. The clonotype comes from a woman in her 30s in good health. Sequenced input: memory CD4+ T cells sorted from blood. Subset indicated: CD45RA-negative fraction. The CDR3, as DNA: TGCGCCAGCAGCCAGTCCGGGACAGGGACTGAAAAACTGTTTTTT. As protein: CASSQSGTGTEKLFF.